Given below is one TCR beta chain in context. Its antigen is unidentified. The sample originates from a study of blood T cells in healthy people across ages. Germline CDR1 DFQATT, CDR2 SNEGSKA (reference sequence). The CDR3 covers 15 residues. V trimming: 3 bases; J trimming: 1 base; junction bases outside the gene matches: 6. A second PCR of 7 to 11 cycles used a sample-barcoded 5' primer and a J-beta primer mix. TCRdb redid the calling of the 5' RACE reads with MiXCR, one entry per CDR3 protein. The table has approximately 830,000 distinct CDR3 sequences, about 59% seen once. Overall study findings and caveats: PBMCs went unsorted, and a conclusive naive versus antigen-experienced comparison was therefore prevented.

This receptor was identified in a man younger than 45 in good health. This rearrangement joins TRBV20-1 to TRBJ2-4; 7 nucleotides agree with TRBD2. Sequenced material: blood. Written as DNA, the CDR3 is TGCAGTGCTAGTCGACTAGCTGGGGCCAAAAACATTCAGTACTTC. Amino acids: CSASRLAGAKNIQYF.